Below, one T cell receptor (beta chain) is given with its context. The antigen is undetermined. The record originates from a study of human T cells and chemical hapten exposure. The study's findings and limits: There were significantly more large CDR3 similarity clusters among expanded TCRs than among controls.

Trimming pared 5 bases from V and 1 base from J, leaving 14 bases between. Looked up from germline, CDR1 is SQVTM and CDR2 is ANQGSEA. This CDR3 has 14 amino acids. Stated time point: patch test 3, about 24 weeks after DPC sensitization. Treatment given: therapeutic diphenylcyclopropenone sensitization with weekly scalp DPC. TCRdb redid the calling of the RACE reads with MiXCR, one entry per CDR3 protein. The sample contains approximately 80,000 distinct CDR3 sequences, 10% to 15% of which appear only once. This sequence was found in a woman aged 50 to 65 with alopecia areata. Some clones in this sample may be carry-over from other donors' samples. The chain employs TRBV29-1 and TRBJ1-1; D not resolved. The sample was whole blood, taken in connection with sensitization to the hapten diphenylcyclopropenone (DPC). The CDR3 region has the DNA TGCAGCGTTTGGACTATCGGCAAGAACACTGAAGCTTTCTTT. It yields the protein CSVWTIGKNTEAFF.